This is a list of T cell receptor beta chains from one sample in a study of regulatory T cells in long-lasting Graves disease. Each CDR3 protein is one row after TCRdb ran MiXCR on the multiplex PCR reads. The profile shows 300,000 to 450,000 distinct CDR3 sequences, around a sixth of them singletons. Sequencing was performed on peripheral blood mononuclear cells (PBMCs), taken at new diagnosis, from a patient treated with antithyroid drugs. Source of these receptors: a female donor with Graves disease. Each CDR3 is given with its conserved first and last residue. The D gene is left open where the match is weak. Size is omitted from some rows. Given values are once, few, many or a class for expanded clones.

J,V,D,size,DNA,CDR3
TRBJ2-5,TRBV5-1,-,-,TGCGCCAGCCAAATCGGGACATCCCAAGAGACCCAGTACTTC,CASQIGTSQETQYF
TRBJ1-4,TRBV10-3,TRBD1,few,TGTGCCATCAGGACAGGGGCAACTAATGAAAAACTGTTTTTT,CAIRTGATNEKLFF
TRBJ1-5,TRBV10-1,-,many,TGCGCCAGCACCCGTAGTGTCAGGGAATATAGCAATCAGCCCCAGCATTTT,CASTRSVREYSNQPQHF
TRBJ2-1,TRBV7-2,-,many,TGTGCCAGCAAGCTTCCGTCCTACAATGAGCAGTTCTTC,CASKLPSYNEQFF
TRBJ2-5,TRBV12-3/TRBV12-4,-,many,TGTGCCAGCAGCCCGGGCCGGTTCGGAGAGACCCAGTACTTC,CASSPGRFGETQYF
TRBJ2-3,TRBV28,-,many,TGTGCCAGCATCTCCCGGGCCCGAAGGGGAGATACGCAGTATTTT,CASISRARRGDTQYF
TRBJ2-3,TRBV2,-,many,TGTGCCAGCAGTGAAGGGGGAAGCACAGATACGCAGTATTTT,CASSEGGSTDTQYF
TRBJ2-5,TRBV6-5,TRBD1,many,TGTGCCAGCAGTTACGCTGAGTTTAGGGGGCTGAAGACCCAGTACTTC,CASSYAEFRGLKTQYF
TRBJ2-1,TRBV5-1,-,many,TGCGCCAGCAGCTTGCGGGGGTTTCAGAATGAGCAGTTCTTC,CASSLRGFQNEQFF
TRBJ1-2,TRBV19,-,-,TGTGCCAGTAGCCTAGGGCTTACAGCTAACTATGGCTACACCTTC,CASSLGLTANYGYTF
TRBJ2-4,TRBV28,TRBD2,many,TGTGCCAGCAGTTTAAGGAGGACTAGCGGGAGTACGGACATTCAGTACTTC,CASSLRRTSGSTDIQYF
TRBJ2-2,TRBV24-1,-,many,TGTGCCACCAGTGATTTGAAGCATGACACCGGGGAGCTGTTTTTT,CATSDLKHDTGELFF
TRBJ2-7,TRBV27,-,few,TGTGCCAGCAGATTCAGGGCAAACTACGAGCAGTACTTC,CASRFRANYEQYF
TRBJ2-1,TRBV28,-,many,TGTGCCAGCAGTTTTCGGTGGGATAGAGGTGGGGATGAGCAGTTCTTC,CASSFRWDRGGDEQFF
TRBJ2-3,TRBV24-1,TRBD1,many,TGTGCCACCAGTGATCGCGGGACAGGGGGCCCCGCAGCGGATACGCAGTATTTT,CATSDRGTGGPAADTQYF
TRBJ2-3,TRBV30,TRBD1,few,TGTGCCTGGGCTCTGGGGACAGCAAGCACAGATACGCAGTATTTT,CAWALGTASTDTQYF
TRBJ2-5,TRBV10-3,TRBD1,many,TGTGCCATCAGTGAGTCGTTTTTTAGGGACAGCACGGAGACCCAGTACTTC,CAISESFFRDSTETQYF
TRBJ1-5,TRBV7-9,-,many,TGTGCCAGCAGCCCAAACAGTAACAATCAGCCCCAGCATTTT,CASSPNSNNQPQHF
TRBJ2-5,TRBV6-1,-,few,TGTGCCAGCAAAGTACCTAGCGGAGGGGGAGAGACCCAGTACTTC,CASKVPSGGGETQYF
TRBJ2-1,TRBV7-2,-,many,TGTGCCAGCAGCCCCACGTACAATGAGCAGTTCTTC,CASSPTYNEQFF
TRBJ2-5,TRBV7-2,-,many,TGTGCCAGCAGCTTAGCCCGGAACGGAGAGACCCAGTACTTC,CASSLARNGETQYF
TRBJ2-7,TRBV6-4,-,few,TGTGCCAGCACTCAACCTCTTGTGGGAGAAACCTACGAGCAGTACTTC,CASTQPLVGETYEQYF
TRBJ2-2,TRBV3-1,TRBD2,many,TGTGCCAGCAGCCAAGGGACTAGCGGGAGTGAGAACACCGGGGAGCTGTTTTTT,CASSQGTSGSENTGELFF
TRBJ1-2,TRBV28,-,-,TGTGCCAGCAGTTTAAGCGCGGAGGGGGATAACTATGGCTACACCTTC,CASSLSAEGDNYGYTF
TRBJ2-7,TRBV5-1,-,few,TGCGCCAGCAGCTTGGATTCGGGAACCTCCTACGAGCAGTACTTC,CASSLDSGTSYEQYF
TRBJ2-1,TRBV5-5,TRBD2,few,TGTGCCAGCAGCTTAATATCTAGCGGGGGATCCGATGAGCAGTTCTTC,CASSLISSGGSDEQFF
TRBJ1-1,TRBV2,-,many,TGTGCCAGCAAGTCCGGCGGTCTTGAAGCTTTCTTT,CASKSGGLEAFF
TRBJ2-3,TRBV11-1,-,many,TGTGCCAGCAGCTCGTTGGACTCTTTAAGACCTACAAGCACAGATACGCAGTATTTT,CASSSLDSLRPTSTDTQYF
TRBJ2-7,TRBV27,-,-,TGTGCCAGTTCCCCCCCAGGGTTCTACGAGCAGTACTTC,CASSPPGFYEQYF
TRBJ2-7,TRBV5-1,-,-,TGCGCCAGCAGCTTGGCCATCCAGGGATCCTACGAGCAGTACTTC,CASSLAIQGSYEQYF
TRBJ1-6,TRBV2,TRBD1,few,TGTGCCAGCAGCGCCGGACAGGGGGCGCGTTCACCCCTCCACTTT,CASSAGQGARSPLHF
TRBJ2-3,TRBV29-1,-,few,TGCAGCGTCGACGGAGGCACAGATACGCAGTATTTT,CSVDGGTDTQYF
TRBJ1-2,TRBV29-1,-,-,TGCAGCGTCAGGGGTGATTCGCGTAACTATGGCTACACCTTC,CSVRGDSRNYGYTF
TRBJ2-7,TRBV6-1,-,many,TGTGCCACCCACATCCTGGGTCGCGGAGAGCAGTACTTC,CATHILGRGEQYF
TRBJ2-3,TRBV7-6,-,many,TGTGCCAGCAGCTTAGAGGCAGGGTTTTCAGATACGCAGTATTTT,CASSLEAGFSDTQYF
TRBJ1-6,TRBV7-2,TRBD1,many,TGTGCCAGCAGCCCATGGGGACAGGCTAATTCACCCCTCCACTTT,CASSPWGQANSPLHF
TRBJ2-1,TRBV11-2,TRBD1,many,TGTGCCAGCAGCTTACGTCCGACAGGGGGTCGACGCAATGAGCAGTTCTTC,CASSLRPTGGRRNEQFF
TRBJ2-5,TRBV12-3/TRBV12-4,-,many,TGTGCCAGCAGCCGAGGGAAGACCCAGTACTTC,CASSRGKTQYF
TRBJ1-2,TRBV28,-,many,TGTGCCAGCAGTCCGGGGACAACTAACTATGGCTACACCTTC,CASSPGTTNYGYTF
TRBJ2-7,TRBV6-5,-,many,TGTGCCAGCAGTTACTCGTACTCCTACGAGCAGTACTTC,CASSYSYSYEQYF
TRBJ2-1,TRBV29-1,TRBD2,-,TGCAGCAGTTCGACTAGCGGAAACAATGAGCAGTTCTTC,CSSSTSGNNEQFF
TRBJ2-5,TRBV11-1,TRBD2,-,TGTGCCAGCAGCTACCAAGCGGGAGTGCTCGACGAGACCCAGTACTTC,CASSYQAGVLDETQYF
TRBJ2-3,TRBV29-1,-,-,TGCAGCGTCTTACCCCAGGGTATCGAGGATACGCAGTATTTT,CSVLPQGIEDTQYF
TRBJ1-2,TRBV5-1,TRBD1,many,TGCGCCAGCAGCGGAACAGGGGGCATCTATGGCTACACCTTC,CASSGTGGIYGYTF
TRBJ1-4,TRBV9,-,few,TGTGCCAGCAGCGGTGGGGGCAGCGGTGAAAAACTGTTTTTT,CASSGGGSGEKLFF